What follows are 12 T cell receptor beta chains derived from one specimen sequenced in a study of T-cell memory formation after mild COVID-19. TCRdb used MiXCR to reprocess the 5' RACE reads, holding one entry per CDR3 protein. Found here are about 620,000 distinct CDR3 sequences, under 20% of them singletons; the top ten hold approximately 12%. Sequenced material: PBMCs or a T cell subset sorted from them (not recorded which). Source of these receptors: an adult woman who had mild COVID-19 (a few samples of this study predate the infection). Cell type and time point are not known.

This clonotype appeared a few times. The chain links TRBV2 to TRBJ1-2; D ambiguous. Germline V gene sequence: CDR1 SNHLY, CDR2 FYNNEI. This CDR3 contains 13 residues. Deletions cut 3 bases from V and 3 bases from J, with 8 bases between. CDR3 sequence: CASSEEAYYGYTF. The CDR3 DNA sequence: TGTGCCAGCAGTGAGGAGGCATACTATGGCTACACCTTC.

Here the CDR3 reads CASSLVRLDATQYF. The CDR3 DNA reads TGTGCCAGCAGCTTAGTAAGGCTAGATGCGACCCAGTACTTC. V usage is TRBV7-2 and J usage is TRBJ2-5, with D unresolved. Trimming removed 1 base from V and 7 bases from J, with 13 bases in between. There are 14 residues in the CDR3. The germline CDR1 and CDR2 sequences are SGHTA and FQGNSA.

The chain is built from TRBV27 and TRBJ2-6; D gene uncertain. CDR1 MNHEY and CDR2 SMNVEV come from the germline V gene (reference sequence). CDR3 length: 16 amino acids. The germline V and J ends were trimmed by 3 bases and 0 bases, with 9 bases remaining between them. The CDR3 region has the DNA TGTGCCAGCAGTTTCTGGCCCTCCTCTGGGGCCAACGTCCTGACTTTC. This codes for CASSFWPSSGANVLTF.

The chain uses TRBV18 and TRBJ2-7, with D unclear. From germline, CDR1 is KGHSH and CDR2 LQKENI. Deletions cut 3 bases from V and 1 base from J, with 13 bases between. This CDR3 spans 15 amino acids. The CDR3 here is CASSPSLEASYEQYF. CDR3 DNA: TGTGCCAGCTCACCGTCGCTCGAGGCGTCCTACGAGCAGTACTTC. Variable domain in full (rest from reference TRBV18 and TRBJ2-7): NAGVMQNPRHLVRRRGQEARLRCSPMKGHSHVYWYRQLPEEGLKFMVYLQKENIIDESGMPKERFSAEFPKEGPSILRIQQVVRGDSAAYFCASSPSLEASYEQYFGPGTRLTVT.

This clonotype was seen only a few times. This chain uses TRBV12-3 or TRBV12-4 with TRBJ2-2; 8 bases line up with TRBD1. The ends lost 5 bases at V and 4 bases at J; junction bases unmatched: 6. The CDR3 is 15 amino acids. The CDR3 DNA sequence: TGTGCCAGCAGTACTCCAGGGGGCTCCACCGGGGAGCTGTTTTTT. Translating it yields CASSTPGGSTGELFF.

The chain recombines TRBV20-1 with TRBJ1-2; no reliable D call. Trimming pared 7 bases from V and 7 bases from J, leaving 13 bases between. Germline CDR1 reads DFQATT; CDR2 reads SNEGSKA (reference sequence). The CDR3 length is 11 residues. DNA for the CDR3: TGCAGTGTTACCCATAATCGTGGCTACACCTTC. Its translation is CSVTHNRGYTF.

This clonotype was counted many times. The chain uses TRBV24-1 and TRBJ2-1, with 13 bases identical to TRBD2. V dropped 8 bases and J dropped 10; count of bases not matched to a gene: 7. This CDR3 region has 14 residues. The germline V gene encodes CDR1 KGHDR and CDR2 SFDVKD. CDR3 in DNA: TGTGCCACCATGACTAGCGGGAGGCTAAACGAGCAGTTCTTC. Encoded protein: CATMTSGRLNEQFF.

CDR3 coding DNA: TGTGCCTGGAGTGCCATAACGACAGGCACCAAAAACATTCAGTACTTC. Protein: CAWSAITTGTKNIQYF. The V call is TRBV30, the J call TRBJ2-4; TRBD1 might be the D (6 bases). Per germline, CDR1 GTSNPN and CDR2 SVGIG (reference sequence). The CDR3 is 16 residues long. Trimming shortened V by 1 base and J by 2 bases, and 15 bases separated the two germline ends.

This clonotype was detected ten times or more. V is TRBV7-8 and J is TRBJ2-1, with D possibly matching TRBD1 (5 bases). Trimming pared 8 bases from V and 10 bases from J, leaving 18 bases between. Germline V gives CDR1 SGHVS, CDR2 FQNEAQ. CDR3 size: 13 residues. The CDR3 loop is CASRLGHRNEQFF. In nucleotides, the CDR3 is TGTGCCAGCCGCCTGGGGCACCGGAACGAGCAGTTCTTC.

This clonotype was picked up a small number of times. The chain has TRBV4-2 and TRBJ2-5, with 11 bases identical to TRBD2. Looked up from germline, CDR1 is LGHNA and CDR2 is YNFKEQ. The CDR3 length is 17 residues. V lost 0 bases and J lost 4; bases outside the gene matches: 7. The chain's CDR3 is CASSQETGLAGGETQYF. CDR3 nucleotides: TGTGCCAGCAGCCAAGAAACTGGTCTAGCGGGAGGAGAGACCCAGTACTTC.

V is TRBV7-6 and J is TRBJ2-3, with D unresolved. From germline, CDR1 is SGHVS and CDR2 FNYEAQ. V was pared by 2 bases and J by 2 bases, with 14 bases between. The CDR3 has 16 residues. The CDR3 region has the DNA TGTGCCAGCAGCTTATCTCCAGGTGGGCACACAGATACGCAGTATTTT. It is translated as CASSLSPGGHTDTQYF. The whole variable domain, filled in from reference TRBV7-6 and TRBJ2-3, reads GAGVSQSPRYKVTKRGQDVALRCDPISGHVSLYWYRQALGQGPEFLTYFNYEAQQDKSGLPNDRFSAERPEGSISTLTIQRTEQRDSAMYRCASSLSPGGHTDTQYFGPGTRLTVL.

The CDR3 bases are TGTGCCAGCAGCTGGGATTCGGGGGGCCGGGAGACCCAGTACTTC. Translation gives CASSWDSGGRETQYF. This sequence joins TRBV7-9 and TRBJ2-5; possible D gene TRBD2, 7 bases. Per the germline V gene, CDR1 is SEHNR and CDR2 is FQNEAQ (reference sequence). V lost 4 bases, J lost 5 bases, and 17 bases lay in between. This CDR3 is 15 amino acids long.